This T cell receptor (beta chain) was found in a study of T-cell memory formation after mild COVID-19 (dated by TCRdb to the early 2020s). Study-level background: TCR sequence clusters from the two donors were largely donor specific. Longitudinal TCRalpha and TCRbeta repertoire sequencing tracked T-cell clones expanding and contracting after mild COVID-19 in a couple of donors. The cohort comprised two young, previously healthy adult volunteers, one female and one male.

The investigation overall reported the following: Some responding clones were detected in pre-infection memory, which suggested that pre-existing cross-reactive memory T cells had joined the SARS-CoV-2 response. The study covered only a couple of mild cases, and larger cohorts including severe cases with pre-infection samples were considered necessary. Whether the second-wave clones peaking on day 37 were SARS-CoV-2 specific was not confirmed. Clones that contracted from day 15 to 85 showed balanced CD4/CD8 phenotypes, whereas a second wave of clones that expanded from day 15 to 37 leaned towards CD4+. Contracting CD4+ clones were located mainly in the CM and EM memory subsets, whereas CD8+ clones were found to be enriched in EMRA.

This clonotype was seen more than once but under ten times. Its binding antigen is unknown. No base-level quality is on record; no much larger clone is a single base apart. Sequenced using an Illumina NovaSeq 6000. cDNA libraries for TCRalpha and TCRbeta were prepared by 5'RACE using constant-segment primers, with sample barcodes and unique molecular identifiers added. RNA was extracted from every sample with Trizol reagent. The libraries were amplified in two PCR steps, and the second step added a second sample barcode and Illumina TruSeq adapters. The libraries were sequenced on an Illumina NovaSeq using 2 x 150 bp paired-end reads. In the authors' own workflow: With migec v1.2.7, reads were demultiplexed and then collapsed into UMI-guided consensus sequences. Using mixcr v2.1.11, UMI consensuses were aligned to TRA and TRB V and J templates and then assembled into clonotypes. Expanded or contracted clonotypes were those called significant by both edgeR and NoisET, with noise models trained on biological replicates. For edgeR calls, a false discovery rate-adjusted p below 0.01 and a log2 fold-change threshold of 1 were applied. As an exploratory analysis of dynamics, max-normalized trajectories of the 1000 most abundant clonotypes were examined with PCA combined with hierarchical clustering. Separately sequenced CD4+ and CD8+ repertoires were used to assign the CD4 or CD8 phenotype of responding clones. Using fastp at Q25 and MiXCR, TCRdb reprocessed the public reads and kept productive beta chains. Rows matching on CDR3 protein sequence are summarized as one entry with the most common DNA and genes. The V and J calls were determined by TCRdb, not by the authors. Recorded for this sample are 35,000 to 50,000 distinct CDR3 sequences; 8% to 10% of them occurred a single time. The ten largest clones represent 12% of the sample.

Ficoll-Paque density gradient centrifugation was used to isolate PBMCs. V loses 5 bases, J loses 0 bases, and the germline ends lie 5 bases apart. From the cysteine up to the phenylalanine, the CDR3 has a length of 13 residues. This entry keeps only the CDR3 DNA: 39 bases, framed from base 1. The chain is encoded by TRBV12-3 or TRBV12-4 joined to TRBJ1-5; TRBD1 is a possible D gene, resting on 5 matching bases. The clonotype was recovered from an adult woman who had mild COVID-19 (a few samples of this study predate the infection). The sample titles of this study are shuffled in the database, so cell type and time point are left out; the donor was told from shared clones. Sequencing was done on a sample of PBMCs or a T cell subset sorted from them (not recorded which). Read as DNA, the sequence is TGTGCCAGCAGTAGGGGTAGCAATCAGCCCCAGCATTTT. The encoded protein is CASSRGSNQPQHF.